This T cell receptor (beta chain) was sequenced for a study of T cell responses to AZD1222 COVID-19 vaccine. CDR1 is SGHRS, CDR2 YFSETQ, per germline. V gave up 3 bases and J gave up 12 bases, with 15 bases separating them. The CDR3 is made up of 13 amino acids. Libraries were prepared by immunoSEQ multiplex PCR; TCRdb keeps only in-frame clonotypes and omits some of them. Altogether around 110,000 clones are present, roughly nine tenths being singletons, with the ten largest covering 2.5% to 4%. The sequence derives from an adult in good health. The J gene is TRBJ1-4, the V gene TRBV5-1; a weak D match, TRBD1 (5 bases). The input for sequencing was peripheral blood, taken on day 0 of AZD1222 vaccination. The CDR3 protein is CASSSQPQGELFF. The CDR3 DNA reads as TGCGCCAGCAGCTCCCAACCCCAGGGTGAACTGTTTTTT.